This T cell receptor (beta chain) comes out of a study of identical twins. Template switching added a universal primer site; cDNA carried unique molecular identifiers. TCRdb reprocessed the 5' RACE reads via MiXCR and lists one record per CDR3 protein. The sample lists approximately 600,000 distinct CDR3 sequences, more than 9% seen once, with 3% in the top ten. Trimming pared 7 bases from V and 2 bases from J, leaving 10 bases between. The CDR3 loop spans 13 amino acids. CDR1 is SEHNR, CDR2 FQNEAQ, per germline (reference sequence). These data also featured in a second study, about yellow fever vaccine responses in identical twins.

The sample was PBMCs. This chain uses TRBV7-9 with TRBJ2-3, with no clear D. The TCR comes from a woman younger than 30 in good health. Here the CDR3 DNA reads TGTGCCAGCATAGGTCTGAACACAGATACGCAGTATTTT. Its protein product is CASIGLNTDTQYF.